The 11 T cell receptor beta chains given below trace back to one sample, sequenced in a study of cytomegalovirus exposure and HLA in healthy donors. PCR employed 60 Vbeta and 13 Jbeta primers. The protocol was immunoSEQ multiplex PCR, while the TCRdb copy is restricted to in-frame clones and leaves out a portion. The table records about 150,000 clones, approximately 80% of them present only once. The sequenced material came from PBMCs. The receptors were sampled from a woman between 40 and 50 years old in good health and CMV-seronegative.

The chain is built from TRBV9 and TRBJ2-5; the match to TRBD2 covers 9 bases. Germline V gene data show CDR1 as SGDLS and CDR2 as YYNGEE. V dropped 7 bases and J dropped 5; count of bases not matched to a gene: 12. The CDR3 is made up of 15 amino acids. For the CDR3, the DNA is TGTGCCAGCGGGGGCGGGGGGGCAGTTTCGGAGACCCAGTACTTC. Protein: CASGGGGAVSETQYF.

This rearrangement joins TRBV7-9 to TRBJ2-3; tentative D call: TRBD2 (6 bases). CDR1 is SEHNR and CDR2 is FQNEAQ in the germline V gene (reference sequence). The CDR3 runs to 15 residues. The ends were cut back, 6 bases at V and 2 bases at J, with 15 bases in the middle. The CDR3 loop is CASSSLQRVTDTQYF. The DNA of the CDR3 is TGTGCCAGCAGTTCCTTGCAGCGGGTCACAGATACGCAGTATTTT. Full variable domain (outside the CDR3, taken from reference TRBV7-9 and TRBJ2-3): DTGVSQNPRHKITKRGQNVTFRCDPISEHNRLYWYRQTLGQGPEFLTYFQNEAQLEKSRLLSDRFSAERPKGSFSTLEIQRTEQGDSAMYLCASSSLQRVTDTQYFGPGTRLTVL.

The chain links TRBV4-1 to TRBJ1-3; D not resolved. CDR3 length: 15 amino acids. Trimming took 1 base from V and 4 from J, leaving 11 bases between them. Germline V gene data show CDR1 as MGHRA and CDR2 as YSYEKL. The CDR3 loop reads CASSQAWAVGNTIYF. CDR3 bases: TGCGCCAGCAGCCAAGCGTGGGCAGTCGGAAACACCATATATTTT.

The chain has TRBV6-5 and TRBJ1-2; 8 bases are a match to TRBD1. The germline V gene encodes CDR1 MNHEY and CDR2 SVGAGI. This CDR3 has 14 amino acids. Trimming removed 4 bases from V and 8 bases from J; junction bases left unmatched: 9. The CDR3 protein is CASSFGQGSGGYTF. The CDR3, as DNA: TGTGCCAGCAGTTTTGGACAGGGATCGGGGGGCTACACCTTC.

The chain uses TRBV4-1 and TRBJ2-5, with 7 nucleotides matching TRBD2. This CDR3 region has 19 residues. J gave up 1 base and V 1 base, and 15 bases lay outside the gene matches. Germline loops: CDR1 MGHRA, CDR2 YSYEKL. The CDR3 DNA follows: TGCGCCAGCAGCCAAGCGCCCCTCGGGGCGGGAGCGGGCCAAGAGACCCAGTACTTC. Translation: CASSQAPLGAGAGQETQYF.

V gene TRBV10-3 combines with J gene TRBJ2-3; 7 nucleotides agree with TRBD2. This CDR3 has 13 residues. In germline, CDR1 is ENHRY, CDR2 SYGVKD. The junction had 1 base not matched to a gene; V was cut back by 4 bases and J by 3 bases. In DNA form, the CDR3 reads TGTGCCATCAGTGGAGCGGGAACAGATACGCAGTATTTT. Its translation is CAISGAGTDTQYF.

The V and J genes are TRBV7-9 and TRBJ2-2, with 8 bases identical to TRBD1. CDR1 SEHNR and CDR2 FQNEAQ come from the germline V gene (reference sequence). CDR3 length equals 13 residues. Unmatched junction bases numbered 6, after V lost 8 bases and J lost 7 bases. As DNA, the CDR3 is TGTGCCAGCCTGGTACAGGGGGACGGGGAGCTGTTTTTT. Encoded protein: CASLVQGDGELFF.

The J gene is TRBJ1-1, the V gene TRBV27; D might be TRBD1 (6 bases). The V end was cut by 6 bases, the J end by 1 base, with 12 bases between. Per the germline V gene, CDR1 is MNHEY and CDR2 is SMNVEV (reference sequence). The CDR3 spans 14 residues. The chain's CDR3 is CASSLTGGNTEAFF. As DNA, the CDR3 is TGTGCCAGCAGCCTGACAGGAGGGAACACTGAAGCTTTCTTT.

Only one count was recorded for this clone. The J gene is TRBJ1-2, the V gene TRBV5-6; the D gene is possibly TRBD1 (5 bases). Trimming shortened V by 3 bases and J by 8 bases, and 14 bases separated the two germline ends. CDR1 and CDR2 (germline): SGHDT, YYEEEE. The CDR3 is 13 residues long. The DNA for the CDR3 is TGTGCCAGCAGCTCTAGCGGGGGTAGCGGCTACACCTTC. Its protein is CASSSSGGSGYTF. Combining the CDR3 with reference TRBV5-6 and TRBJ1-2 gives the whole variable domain DAGVTQSPTHLIKTRGQQVTLRCSPKSGHDTVSWYQQALGQGPQFIFQYYEEEERQRGNFPDRFSGHQFPNYSSELNVNALLLGDSALYLCASSSSGGSGYTFGSGTRLTVV.

For the CDR3, the DNA is TGTGCCAGCAGCCACTCCGGGACAGGGCCCTACGAGCAGTACTTC. This sequence encodes CASSHSGTGPYEQYF. V is TRBV6-6 and J is TRBJ2-7; 9 bases line up with TRBD1. V shed 6 bases, J shed 2 bases, and the junction held 8 bases outside the gene matches. The CDR3 covers 15 residues. The germline V gene encodes CDR1 MNHNY and CDR2 SVGAGI (reference sequence).

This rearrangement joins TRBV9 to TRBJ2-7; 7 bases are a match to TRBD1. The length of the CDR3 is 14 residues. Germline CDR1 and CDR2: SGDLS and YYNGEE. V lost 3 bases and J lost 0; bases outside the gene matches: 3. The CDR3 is CASSADRSSYEQYF. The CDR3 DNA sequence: TGTGCCAGCAGCGCGGACAGGAGCTCCTACGAGCAGTACTTC.